A selection of T cell receptor beta chains follows, all from one sample in a study of T cell responses to AZD1222 COVID-19 vaccine. Measured with immunoSEQ multiplex PCR; TCRdb has only the in-frame clones, and not every one. The sample lists some 150,000 clones; approximately 92% were seen once. The specimen was peripheral blood, collected 28 days after the second AZD1222 dose. Every receptor here comes from an adult who received the AZD1222 COVID-19 vaccine. Each CDR3 is given with its conserved first and last residue. D genes are given only for firm matches. The size entry is marked missing in some rows and otherwise reads once, few, many or a size class.

J: TRBJ2-1
size: NA
D: NA
V: TRBV27
DNA: TGTGCCAGCAGTTTATCGCGGGTACCCCACAATGAGCAGTTCTTC
CDR3: CASSLSRVPHNEQFF

J: TRBJ2-3
size: NA
D: NA
V: TRBV2
DNA: TGTGCCAGCAGTGAAGGGTGGGGGGCTAATACAGATACGCAGTATTTT
CDR3: CASSEGWGANTDTQYF

J: TRBJ2-1
size: NA
D: NA
V: TRBV12-3/TRBV12-4
DNA: TGTGCCAGCAGTCAAATACGTGATGAGCAGTTCTTC
CDR3: CASSQIRDEQFF

J: TRBJ2-7
size: few
D: NA
V: TRBV6-5
DNA: TGTGCTCTCACCCTTGGCAGGGAAAGGTCCTACGAGCAGTACTTC
CDR3: CALTLGRERSYEQYF

J: TRBJ1-6
size: NA
D: NA
V: TRBV6-1
DNA: TGTGCCAGCAGTGAAGGGGCAGCCACAGCCGCGAGGCCACCCCTCCACTTT
CDR3: CASSEGAATAARPPLHF

J: TRBJ2-5
size: NA
D: NA
V: TRBV3-1/TRBV3-2
DNA: TGTGCCAGCAGCCAAGATTGGGGAGAAGAGACCCAGTACTTC
CDR3: CASSQDWGEETQYF

J: TRBJ2-7
size: NA
D: NA
V: TRBV4-1
DNA: TGCGCCAGCAGCCAGGTTGGAGACTACGAGCAGTACTTC
CDR3: CASSQVGDYEQYF

J: TRBJ2-1
size: NA
D: TRBD1
V: TRBV27
DNA: TGTGCCAGCAGTTTAGGGACAGTCTACAATGAGCAGTTCTTC
CDR3: CASSLGTVYNEQFF

J: TRBJ1-5
size: NA
D: NA
V: TRBV6-5
DNA: TGTGCCAGCAGATGGGAAAGCGGCAATCAGCCCCAGCATTTT
CDR3: CASRWESGNQPQHF

J: TRBJ1-2
size: NA
D: TRBD1
V: TRBV12-3/TRBV12-4
DNA: TGTGCCAGCAGACGGGGACAGGCCCTCGGCTACACCTTC
CDR3: CASRRGQALGYTF

J: TRBJ2-1
size: NA
D: TRBD2
V: TRBV14
DNA: TGTGCCAGCAGCCAAGATCGGGACTATAGGAATGAGCAGTTCTTC
CDR3: CASSQDRDYRNEQFF

J: TRBJ2-2
size: NA
D: NA
V: TRBV12-3/TRBV12-4
DNA: TGTGCCAGCAGTTTTGAGGTTACCGGGGAGCTGTTTTTT
CDR3: CASSFEVTGELFF

J: TRBJ2-1
size: NA
D: NA
V: TRBV7-8
DNA: TGTGCCAGCAGCTTGGCCCGCCTAGGGGGTGAGCAGTTCTTC
CDR3: CASSLARLGGEQFF

J: TRBJ1-2
size: once
D: NA
V: TRBV13
DNA: TGTGCCAGCAGCTCCTCCGGGTCCTATGGCTACACCTTC
CDR3: CASSSSGSYGYTF

J: TRBJ1-3
size: NA
D: NA
V: TRBV5-1
DNA: TGCGCCAGCAGCTTGGGGGATCCCGGAAACACCATATATTTT
CDR3: CASSLGDPGNTIYF

J: TRBJ1-1
size: once
D: NA
V: TRBV19
DNA: TGTGCCAGTAGTCAGCAGGAGGGCACTGAAGCTTTCTTT
CDR3: CASSQQEGTEAFF

J: TRBJ2-7
size: NA
D: TRBD1
V: TRBV9
DNA: TGTGCCAGCAGCGTAGCAGGGGGCAGAAACGAGCAGTACTTC
CDR3: CASSVAGGRNEQYF

J: TRBJ1-2
size: once
D: NA
V: TRBV4-1
DNA: TGCGCCAGCAGCCCGAGGGACGGGGACTATGGCTACACCTTC
CDR3: CASSPRDGDYGYTF

J: TRBJ2-7
size: once
D: TRBD1
V: TRBV29-1
DNA: TGCAGCGTTAGGATAATGACAGGGCCCGACGAGCAGTACTTC
CDR3: CSVRIMTGPDEQYF

J: TRBJ2-7
size: NA
D: TRBD1
V: TRBV5-1
DNA: TGCGCCAGCAGCTTTGGGACAGGGATCTACGAGCAGTACTTC
CDR3: CASSFGTGIYEQYF

J: TRBJ2-2
size: NA
D: TRBD1
V: TRBV7-8
DNA: TGTGCCAGCAGCCCCGGACAGGGATGGAGGGAGGACACCGGGGAGCTGTTTTTT
CDR3: CASSPGQGWREDTGELFF

J: TRBJ2-2
size: NA
D: NA
V: TRBV2
DNA: TGTGCCAGCAGTGGCGCAATGGGGACCGGGGAGCTGTTTTTT
CDR3: CASSGAMGTGELFF

J: TRBJ1-5
size: NA
D: TRBD1
V: TRBV19
DNA: TGTGCCAGTAATGACAGGGAGGGTCAGCCCCAGCATTTT
CDR3: CASNDREGQPQHF

J: TRBJ1-1
size: NA
D: NA
V: TRBV18
DNA: TGTGCCAGCTCCCCCTTAGAGGACACTGAAGCTTTCTTT
CDR3: CASSPLEDTEAFF

J: TRBJ1-3
size: NA
D: NA
V: TRBV2
DNA: TGTGCCAGCAGTGAAGCGCCGACAGTCTCTGGAAACACCATATATTTT
CDR3: CASSEAPTVSGNTIYF

J: TRBJ2-1
size: NA
D: TRBD2
V: TRBV27
DNA: TGTGCCAGCAGTCCCAGCCCTAGCGGGAGTATTGAGCAGTTCTTC
CDR3: CASSPSPSGSIEQFF

J: TRBJ2-5
size: NA
D: TRBD1
V: TRBV13
DNA: TGTGCCAGCAGCCAGGGACAGTCGGTAGAGACCCAGTACTTC
CDR3: CASSQGQSVETQYF

J: TRBJ2-3
size: few
D: TRBD1
V: TRBV4-2
DNA: TGTGCCAGCAGCCAAGAAAGGGGGCAGGGGACGGCAGATACGCAGTATTTT
CDR3: CASSQERGQGTADTQYF

J: TRBJ1-6
size: NA
D: NA
V: TRBV3-1/TRBV3-2
DNA: TGTGCCAGCAGCCAGACAGGAAATAATTCACCCCTCCACTTT
CDR3: CASSQTGNNSPLHF

J: TRBJ2-1
size: few
D: TRBD2
V: TRBV10-2
DNA: TGCGCCAGCTTACGAACTAGCGGGAGGACCTACAATGAGCAGTTCTTC
CDR3: CASLRTSGRTYNEQFF

J: TRBJ1-1
size: NA
D: NA
V: TRBV30
DNA: TGTGCCTGGAGGAAAGGGGAGGTGGGCACTGAAGCTTTCTTT
CDR3: CAWRKGEVGTEAFF

J: TRBJ1-1
size: NA
D: TRBD1
V: TRBV15
DNA: TGTGCCACCAGCCCTAGGGGACAGGCAGGTGAAGCTTTCTTT
CDR3: CATSPRGQAGEAFF

J: TRBJ2-1
size: NA
D: NA
V: TRBV5-6
DNA: TGTGCCAGCAGCTTGACTAGGTACAATGAGCAGTTCTTC
CDR3: CASSLTRYNEQFF

J: TRBJ1-5
size: NA
D: NA
V: TRBV6-1
DNA: TGTGCCAGCAGTGAAGGAAGCGTCGACGGACAGCCCCAGCATTTT
CDR3: CASSEGSVDGQPQHF

J: TRBJ2-7
size: NA
D: TRBD1
V: TRBV19
DNA: TGTGCCAGTAGTGTCAATCCCGGGACAGGGCTCTACGAGCAGTACTTC
CDR3: CASSVNPGTGLYEQYF

J: TRBJ2-1
size: NA
D: NA
V: TRBV7-9
DNA: TGTGCCAGCAGCTTAAACAATGAGCAGTTCTTC
CDR3: CASSLNNEQFF

J: TRBJ1-1
size: NA
D: NA
V: TRBV6-5
DNA: TGTGCCACCTATTTTACTACTGAAGCTTTCTTT
CDR3: CATYFTTEAFF

J: TRBJ1-1
size: NA
D: NA
V: TRBV3-1/TRBV3-2
DNA: TGTGCCAGCAGCTCGCGGGTGAACACTGAAGCTTTCTTT
CDR3: CASSSRVNTEAFF

J: TRBJ2-1
size: NA
D: NA
V: TRBV6-5
DNA: TGTGCCAGCAGTTACGAGGCGGTAAGCTCCTACAATGAGCAGTTCTTC
CDR3: CASSYEAVSSYNEQFF

J: TRBJ1-6
size: once
D: TRBD1
V: TRBV13
DNA: TGTGCCAGCAGCTTCGGGACAGCTAATTCACCCCTCCACTTT
CDR3: CASSFGTANSPLHF

J: TRBJ2-1
size: NA
D: TRBD1
V: TRBV25-1
DNA: TGTGCCAGCAGTCTACCGGGACAGGTTGTTCTCCAATTCTTC
CDR3: CASSLPGQVVLQFF

J: TRBJ1-3
size: NA
D: NA
V: TRBV7-2
DNA: TGTGCCAGCAGCCACAGGGCTGGCGGAAACACCATATATTTT
CDR3: CASSHRAGGNTIYF

J: TRBJ1-2
size: NA
D: NA
V: TRBV18
DNA: TGTGCCAGCTCACCACTCGAGGAGGCGAACTATGGCTACACCTTC
CDR3: CASSPLEEANYGYTF

J: TRBJ2-5
size: NA
D: NA
V: TRBV7-9
DNA: TGTGCCAGCAGCCCTTGGGGGGCGCAGCTACAAGAGACCCAGTACTTC
CDR3: CASSPWGAQLQETQYF

J: TRBJ1-1
size: NA
D: NA
V: TRBV5-5
DNA: TGTGCCAGCAGCTTTATTACGAACACTGAAGCTTTCTTT
CDR3: CASSFITNTEAFF

J: TRBJ2-1
size: once
D: NA
V: TRBV5-1
DNA: TGCGCCAGCACAACCAACAGGGTCAATGAGCAGTTCTTC
CDR3: CASTTNRVNEQFF

J: TRBJ1-4
size: once
D: NA
V: TRBV3-1/TRBV3-2
DNA: TGTGCCAGCAGCCAAGATTCCTTCGGGGAATATGAAAAACTGTTTTTT
CDR3: CASSQDSFGEYEKLFF

J: TRBJ2-3
size: NA
D: NA
V: TRBV25-1
DNA: TGTGCCAGCAGTTCGACAGGACACCCCAGCACAGATACGCAGTATTTT
CDR3: CASSSTGHPSTDTQYF

J: TRBJ2-5
size: NA
D: NA
V: TRBV5-1
DNA: TGCGCCAGCAGCCCGGGACACTACCAAGAGACCCAGTACTTC
CDR3: CASSPGHYQETQYF

J: TRBJ2-7
size: NA
D: NA
V: TRBV6-1
DNA: TGTGCCAGCAGTGAAGAGGGCTCCTACGAGCAGTACTTC
CDR3: CASSEEGSYEQYF

J: TRBJ1-1
size: NA
D: NA
V: TRBV7-6
DNA: TGTGCCAGCAGCCCTGAATACCTCACAGGTAACACTGAAGCTTTCTTT
CDR3: CASSPEYLTGNTEAFF

J: TRBJ1-2
size: NA
D: TRBD1
V: TRBV29-1
DNA: TGCAGCGTTGAAGAGGGACAGGGGAACTATGGCTACACCTTC
CDR3: CSVEEGQGNYGYTF

J: TRBJ2-7
size: NA
D: NA
V: TRBV4-1
DNA: TGCGCCAGCAGCCAAGGACTATTCTCCTACGAGCAGTACTTC
CDR3: CASSQGLFSYEQYF

J: TRBJ1-1
size: once
D: NA
V: TRBV30
DNA: TGTGCCTGGAGTGGGACGGGGGGAGGCACTGAAGCTTTCTTT
CDR3: CAWSGTGGGTEAFF

J: TRBJ2-1
size: NA
D: NA
V: TRBV28
DNA: TGTGCCAGCAGTTTTGATGTCAATGAGCAGTTCTTC
CDR3: CASSFDVNEQFF

J: TRBJ1-1
size: NA
D: NA
V: TRBV6-5
DNA: TGTGCCAGCAGTACAAAAATCATGAACACTGAAGCTTTCTTT
CDR3: CASSTKIMNTEAFF

J: TRBJ1-6
size: NA
D: NA
V: TRBV2
DNA: TGTGCCAGCACCTCCTCAGACAGTTCACCCCTCCACTTT
CDR3: CASTSSDSSPLHF

J: TRBJ1-1
size: few
D: TRBD1
V: TRBV3-1/TRBV3-2
DNA: TGTGCCAGCAGCCCGGGACAGATGAACACTGAAGCTTTCTTT
CDR3: CASSPGQMNTEAFF

J: TRBJ1-1
size: NA
D: NA
V: TRBV6-1
DNA: TGTGCCAGCAGTGAATCTGGGCGCGGGGAAGCTTTCTTT
CDR3: CASSESGRGEAFF

J: TRBJ1-5
size: NA
D: NA
V: TRBV30
DNA: TGTGCCTGGAGCGCGGGTAACAGGGCTAGTCAGCCCCAGCATTTT
CDR3: CAWSAGNRASQPQHF